This T cell receptor (beta chain) was obtained from a study of CD8+ T cells in alopecia areata. Study information: Treated individuals took tofacitinib by mouth, 5 to 10 mg twice daily.

This clone was seen a few times. The antigen is undetermined. Sequencing templates came from extracted RNA that was reverse transcribed into cDNA. The repertoire was sequenced with immunoSEQ multiplex PCR; TCRdb's copy has only in-frame clones and lacks some. Of roughly 100,000 clones listed, around 44% are singletons. CDR1 MNHEY and CDR2 SMNVEV come from the germline V gene (reference sequence). The V end was cut by 5 bases, the J end by 0 bases, with 12 bases between. CDR3 length equals 15 residues. Treatment of the sample: oral pan-JAK inhibitor, 5-10 mg twice daily. Collection of lesional scalp punch biopsies and peripheral blood was performed in alopecia areata patients. Study observations and caveats: There were many expanded lesional clones persisting in scalp and blood during tofacitinib. Normal scalp had lower clonality than lesional scalp, with alopecia totalis/universalis lesions showing this most strongly.

The material was CD8+ T cells sorted from blood, obtained at week 24, from a patient treated with tofacitinib. The receptor was isolated from a human donor with alopecia areata. The chain combines TRBV27 with TRBJ2-3; tentatively, D is TRBD1 (5 bases). The DNA of the CDR3 is TGTGCCAGCAGTCTATACAGGCAGAGCACAGATACGCAGTATTTT. Translated, it gives CASSLYRQSTDTQYF.